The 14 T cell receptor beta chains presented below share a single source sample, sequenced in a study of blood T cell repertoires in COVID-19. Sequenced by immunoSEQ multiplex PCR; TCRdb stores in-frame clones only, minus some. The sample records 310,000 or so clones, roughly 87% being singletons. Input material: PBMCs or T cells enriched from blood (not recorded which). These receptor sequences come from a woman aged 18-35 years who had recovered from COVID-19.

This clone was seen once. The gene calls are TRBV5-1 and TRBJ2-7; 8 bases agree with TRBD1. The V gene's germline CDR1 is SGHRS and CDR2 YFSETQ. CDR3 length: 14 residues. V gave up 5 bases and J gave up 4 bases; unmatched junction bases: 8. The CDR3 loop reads CASRNIQGVYEQYF. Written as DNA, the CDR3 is TGCGCCAGCAGAAATATACAGGGGGTTTACGAGCAGTACTTC.

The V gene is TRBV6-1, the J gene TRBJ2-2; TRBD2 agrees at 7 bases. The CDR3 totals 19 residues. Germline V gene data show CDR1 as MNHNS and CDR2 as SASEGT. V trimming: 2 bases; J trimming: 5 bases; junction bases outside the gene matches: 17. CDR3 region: CASSENSGLVPGVTGELFF. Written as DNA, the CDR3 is TGTGCCAGCAGTGAAAACAGCGGACTAGTACCGGGGGTAACCGGGGAGCTGTTTTTT.

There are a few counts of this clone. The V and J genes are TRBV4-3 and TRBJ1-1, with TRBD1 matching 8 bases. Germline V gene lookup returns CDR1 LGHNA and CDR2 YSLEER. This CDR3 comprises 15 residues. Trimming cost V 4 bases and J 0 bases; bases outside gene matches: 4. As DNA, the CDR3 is TGCGCCAGCAGCCGAGACAGGGGCGTGAACACTGAAGCTTTCTTT. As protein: CASSRDRGVNTEAFF.

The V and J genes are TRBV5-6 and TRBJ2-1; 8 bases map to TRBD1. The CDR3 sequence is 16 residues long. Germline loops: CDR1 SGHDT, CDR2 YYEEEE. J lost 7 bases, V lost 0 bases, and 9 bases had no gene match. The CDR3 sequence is CASSLGGTGGGNEQFF. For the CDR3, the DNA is TGTGCCAGCAGCTTGGGAGGGACAGGAGGGGGAAATGAGCAGTTCTTC.

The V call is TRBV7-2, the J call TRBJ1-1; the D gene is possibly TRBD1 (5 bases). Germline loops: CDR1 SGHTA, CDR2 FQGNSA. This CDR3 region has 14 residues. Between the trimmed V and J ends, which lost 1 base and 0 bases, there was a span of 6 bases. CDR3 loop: CASSLVQVNTEAFF. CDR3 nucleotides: TGTGCCAGCAGCTTAGTACAGGTGAACACTGAAGCTTTCTTT.

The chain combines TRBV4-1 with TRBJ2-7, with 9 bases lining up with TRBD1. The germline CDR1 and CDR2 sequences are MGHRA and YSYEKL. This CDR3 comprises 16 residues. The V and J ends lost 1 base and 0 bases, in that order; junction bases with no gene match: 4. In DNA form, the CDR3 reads TGCGCCAGCAGCCAAGTTTGGACAGGGGACTCCTACGAGCAGTACTTC. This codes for CASSQVWTGDSYEQYF.

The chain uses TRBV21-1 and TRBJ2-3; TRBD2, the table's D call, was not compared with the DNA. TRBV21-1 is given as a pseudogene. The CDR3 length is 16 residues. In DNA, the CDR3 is TGTGCCAGCAGCAATTTGCCGGGACTAGCATTAGATACGCAGTATTTT. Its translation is CASSNLPGLALDTQYF.

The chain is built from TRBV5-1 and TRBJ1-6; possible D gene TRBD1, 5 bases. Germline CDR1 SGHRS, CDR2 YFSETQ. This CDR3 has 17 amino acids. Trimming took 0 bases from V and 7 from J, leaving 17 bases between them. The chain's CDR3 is CASSLVRQGRINSPLHF. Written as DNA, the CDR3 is TGCGCCAGCAGCTTGGTTAGGCAGGGCCGGATAAATTCACCCCTCCACTTT.

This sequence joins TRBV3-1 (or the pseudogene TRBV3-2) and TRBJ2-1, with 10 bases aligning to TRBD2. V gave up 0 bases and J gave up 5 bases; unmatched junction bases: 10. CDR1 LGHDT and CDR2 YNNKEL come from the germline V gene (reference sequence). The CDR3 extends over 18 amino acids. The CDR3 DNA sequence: TGTGCCAGCAGCCAAGACGCTCCTAGCGGGGGCCCTGACAATGAGCAGTTCTTC. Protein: CASSQDAPSGGPDNEQFF.

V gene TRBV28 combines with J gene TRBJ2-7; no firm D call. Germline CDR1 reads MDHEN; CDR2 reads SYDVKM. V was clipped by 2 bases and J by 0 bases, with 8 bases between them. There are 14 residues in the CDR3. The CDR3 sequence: CASSLGRLSYEQYF. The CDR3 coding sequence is TGTGCCAGCAGTTTAGGCAGGCTCTCCTACGAGCAGTACTTC.

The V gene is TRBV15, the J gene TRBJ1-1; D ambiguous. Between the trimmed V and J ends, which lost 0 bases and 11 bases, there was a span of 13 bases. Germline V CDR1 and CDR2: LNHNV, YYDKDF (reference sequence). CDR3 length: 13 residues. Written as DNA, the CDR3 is TGTGCCACCAGCAGAGATTCTTTGCTGGCCGCTTTCTTT. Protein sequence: CATSRDSLLAAFF.

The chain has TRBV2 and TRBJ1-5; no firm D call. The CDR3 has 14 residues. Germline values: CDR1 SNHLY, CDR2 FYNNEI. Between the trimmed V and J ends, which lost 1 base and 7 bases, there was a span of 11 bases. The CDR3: CASSEGNSYQPQHF. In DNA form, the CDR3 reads TGTGCCAGCAGTGAAGGGAACAGTTACCAGCCCCAGCATTTT.

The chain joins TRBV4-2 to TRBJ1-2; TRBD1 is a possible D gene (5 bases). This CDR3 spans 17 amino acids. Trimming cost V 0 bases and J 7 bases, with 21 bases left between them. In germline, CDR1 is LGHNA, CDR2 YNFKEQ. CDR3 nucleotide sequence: TGTGCCAGCAGCCAAGAAGTAGGGGCCCCGGAGAATGGTGGCTACACCTTC. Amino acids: CASSQEVGAPENGGYTF.

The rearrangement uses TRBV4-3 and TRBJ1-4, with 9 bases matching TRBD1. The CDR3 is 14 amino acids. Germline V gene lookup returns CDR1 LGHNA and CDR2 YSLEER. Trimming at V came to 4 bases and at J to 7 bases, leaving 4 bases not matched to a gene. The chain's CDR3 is CASSPGTGSEKLFF. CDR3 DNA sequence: TGCGCCAGCAGCCCCGGGACAGGGTCTGAAAAACTGTTTTTT.